This T cell receptor beta chain is drawn from a study of beta chain features in type 1 diabetes. General study results and limits: More deletions and fewer insertions at VDJ junctions were seen in type 1 diabetes patients. Sampled from patients, naive, central memory and Treg TCRB repertoires appeared more similar than those sampled from healthy donors.

The sample holds a few counts of this clone. As yet, its antigen is unknown. Sequenced material consisted of expressed TCRB transcripts (all of the isolated RNA was reverse transcribed). Using immunoSEQ multiplex PCR, the repertoire was profiled, and TCRdb retains in-frame clones only, with some absent. The profile shows about 340,000 clones, approximately 8.2% of them singletons. Sorted populations all exceeded 95% purity. Germline V gene data show CDR1 as LNHNV and CDR2 as YYDKDF (reference sequence). Trimming removed 6 bases from V and 6 bases from J, with 24 bases in between. The CDR3 loop spans 16 amino acids.

The source of this sequence is a woman aged 18 to 35 in good health. V and J are TRBV15 and TRBJ2-7, with a weak D call TRBD2 (6 bases). The material sequenced was central memory CD4+ T cells from blood. The CDR3 is CATSRGFGTPRFEQYF. CDR3 sequence (DNA): TGTGCCACCAGTCGGGGTTTTGGGACTCCGCGATTCGAGCAGTACTTC.